These 13 T cell receptor beta chains were sequenced from one sample in a study of beta chain features in type 1 diabetes. Findings and caveats of the study: Type 1 diabetes patients had moderately but significantly shorter TCRB CDR3s in all four CD4+ subsets.

Their cognate antigens are unknown. Since all of the isolated RNA was reverse transcribed, expressed TCRB transcripts were what got sequenced. Some clones are missing from TCRdb's copy, which holds only in-frame ones; the method was immunoSEQ multiplex PCR. The sample yields some 350,000 clones, 9.6% seen once. Sequencing was done on a sample of central memory CD4+ T cells from blood. Receptors originate from a man aged 25-40 years with type 1 diabetes.

This clone was counted a few times. A far larger clone is off by one base, so a read error is likely. The J gene is TRBJ1-4, the V gene TRBV27, with a possible D match to TRBD1 (5 bases). The CDR3 sequence is 14 residues long. Trimming left V 3 bases short and J 8 bases short, with 13 bases between. Germline V gene data show CDR1 as MNHEY and CDR2 as SMNVEV (reference sequence). The CDR3 here is CASSFSWGNEKLFF. The CDR3 DNA reads TGTGCCAGCAGTTTCTCATGGGGCAACGAAAAACTGTTTTTT.

The V and J genes are TRBV7-3 and TRBJ1-3; a weak D match, TRBD1 (5 bases). Trimming cost V 0 bases and J 2 bases, with 8 bases left between them. The CDR3 is 15 amino acids. The germline V gene has CDR1 SGHTA and CDR2 FQGTGA. The CDR3, as DNA: TGTGCCAGCAGCTTAACAGCAGGGACTGGAAACACCATATATTTT. Its translation: CASSLTAGTGNTIYF.

This clone was counted only a few times. The rearrangement links TRBV9 to TRBJ2-2, with a possible D match to TRBD1 (6 bases). V was shortened by 2 bases and J by 3 bases, with 11 bases between the two germline ends. The germline gives CDR1 SGDLS, CDR2 YYNGEE. This CDR3 comprises 15 residues. The CDR3 is CASSVRDTDTGELFF. Written as DNA, the CDR3 is TGTGCCAGCAGCGTCCGGGACACAGACACCGGGGAGCTGTTTTTT.

Here the CDR3 reads CASSLVGGNTEAFF. CDR3 sequence (DNA): TGCGCCAGCAGCTTAGTAGGGGGGAACACTGAAGCTTTCTTT. The chain employs TRBV5-1 and TRBJ1-1, with TRBD1 as a possible D gene (6 bases). Trimming took off 2 bases at V and 1 base at J, with 9 bases between the two ends. The CDR3 extends over 14 amino acids. CDR1 is SGHRS and CDR2 is YFSETQ in the germline V gene.

This clone came up a few times. The CDR3 sequence is CARLWGSYNEQFF. The CDR3 DNA sequence: TGTGCCAGGCTGTGGGGCTCCTACAATGAGCAGTTCTTC. The chain links TRBV7-2 to TRBJ2-1; no reliable D call. Germline V gives CDR1 SGHTA, CDR2 FQGNSA. The germline V and J ends were trimmed by 9 bases and 0 bases, with 9 bases remaining between them. CDR3 length: 13 residues. Variable domain in full (rest from reference TRBV7-2 and TRBJ2-1): GAGVSQSPSNKVTEKGKDVELRCDPISGHTALYWYRQSLGQGLEFLIYFQGNSAPDKSGLPSDRFSAERTGGSVSTLTIQRTQQEDSAVYLCARLWGSYNEQFFGPGTRLTVL.

The chain is built from TRBV7-2 and TRBJ2-1; D unclear. Trimming cost V 7 bases and J 1 base, with 17 bases left between them. The germline V gene has CDR1 SGHTA and CDR2 FQGNSA. CDR3 size: 16 residues. In nucleotides, the CDR3 is TGTGCCAGCACCCCTCCCTCCCAAAATTCCTACAATGAGCAGTTCTTC. Translated, it gives CASTPPSQNSYNEQFF.

This clone was counted between two and nine times. Since a far larger clone is one base different, this is likely a read error. The J gene is TRBJ2-7, the V gene TRBV7-8, with no clear D. The germline V gene encodes CDR1 SGHVS and CDR2 FQNEAQ. Trimming took off 5 bases at V and 3 bases at J, with 8 bases between the two ends. The CDR3 loop spans 12 amino acids. The CDR3 DNA reads TGTGCCAGCAGCCCTAAGGGCTACGAGCAGTACTTC. Residues: CASSPKGYEQYF. Based on the CDR3 plus reference TRBV7-8 and TRBJ2-7, the full variable domain is GAGVSQSPRYKVAKRGQDVALRCDPISGHVSLFWYQQALGQGPEFLTYFQNEAQLDKSGLPSDRFFAERPEGSVSTLKIQRTQQEDSAVYLCASSPKGYEQYFGPGTRLTVT.

The J gene is TRBJ2-5, the V gene TRBV6-5; D gene uncertain. In germline, CDR1 is MNHEY, CDR2 SVGAGI. Trimming removed 2 bases from V and 2 bases from J, with 12 bases in between. This CDR3 is built from 15 residues. CDR3 coding DNA: TGTGCCAGCAGTTACCTAGGAACGTATCAAGAGACCCAGTACTTC. Translated, it gives CASSYLGTYQETQYF.

V and J are TRBV5-1 and TRBJ2-7; 10 nucleotides line up with TRBD2. CDR1 SGHRS and CDR2 YFSETQ come from the germline V gene. V shed 1 base, J shed 1 base, and the junction held 5 bases outside the gene matches. CDR3 length equals 16 residues. The DNA of the CDR3 is TGCGCCAGCAGCTTGACGAGTAGCGGGAGGTCCTACGAGCAGTACTTC. This codes for CASSLTSSGRSYEQYF. Using reference TRBV5-1 and TRBJ2-7 for the parts outside the CDR3, the full variable domain is KAGVTQTPRYLIKTRGQQVTLSCSPISGHRSVSWYQQTPGQGLQFLFEYFSETQRNKGNFPGRFSGRQFSNSRSEMNVSTLELGDSALYLCASSLTSSGRSYEQYFGPGTRLTVT.

This clone was counted only a few times. The V and J genes are TRBV30 and TRBJ1-1; D is ambiguous. CDR1 GTSNPN and CDR2 SVGIG come from the germline V gene (reference sequence). The V end lost 1 base, the J end lost 4 bases, and 7 bases lay between the germline ends. The length of the CDR3 is 12 residues. CDR3 loop: CAWSGVFTEAFF. The CDR3 DNA reads as TGTGCCTGGAGTGGGGTTTTCACTGAAGCTTTCTTT. The variable domain in full, completed from reference TRBV30 and TRBJ1-1, reads SQTIHQWPATLVQPVGSPLSLECTVEGTSNPNLYWYRQAAGRGLQLLFYSVGIGQISSEVPQNLSASRPQDRQFILSSKKLLLSDSGFYLCAWSGVFTEAFFGQGTRLTVV.

Concerning this clone itself: The sample holds other DNA sequences that translate to the same CDR3. This chain joins TRBV6-6 and TRBJ2-7, with 8 bases aligning to TRBD1. The CDR3 runs 14 residues. V dropped 0 bases and J dropped 4; count of bases not matched to a gene: 2. From germline, CDR1 is MNHNY and CDR2 SVGAGI (reference sequence). The CDR3 sequence: CASSYSQGAYEQYF. CDR3 nucleotides: TGTGCCAGCAGTTACTCGCAGGGGGCGTACGAGCAGTACTTC.

This clone was seen at least ten times. The V and J genes are TRBV7-9 and TRBJ2-1; TRBD1 is a possible D gene (6 bases). The germline gives CDR1 SEHNR, CDR2 FQNEAQ (reference sequence). CDR3 length: 11 amino acids. Deletions cut 5 bases from V and 14 bases from J, with 13 bases between. CDR3 sequence: CASSRDRSKFF. In DNA, the CDR3 is TGTGCCAGCAGCCGCGACAGGAGTAAGTTCTTC.

The chain uses TRBV6-5 and TRBJ1-2; a weak D match, TRBD1 (5 bases). The CDR3 is 13 residues long. Deletions cut 6 bases from V and 1 base from J, with 9 bases between. Looked up from germline, CDR1 is MNHEY and CDR2 is SVGAGI. The DNA of the CDR3 is TGTGCCAGCAGCCCTGACAGTAACTATGGCTACACCTTC. It encodes CASSPDSNYGYTF.